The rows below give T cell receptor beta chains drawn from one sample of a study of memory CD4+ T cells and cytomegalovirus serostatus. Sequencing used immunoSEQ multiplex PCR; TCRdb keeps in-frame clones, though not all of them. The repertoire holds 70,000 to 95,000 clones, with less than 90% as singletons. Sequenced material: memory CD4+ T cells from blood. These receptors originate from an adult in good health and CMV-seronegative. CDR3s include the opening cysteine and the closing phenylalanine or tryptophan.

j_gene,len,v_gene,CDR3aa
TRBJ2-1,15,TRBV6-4,CASSDSGTLAQEQFF
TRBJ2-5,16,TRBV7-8,CASSLGTGRSQETQYF
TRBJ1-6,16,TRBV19,CASSFTWADLGSPLHF
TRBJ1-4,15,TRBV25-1,CASSETGPGGEKLFF
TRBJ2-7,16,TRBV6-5,CASSYSIVPGTYEQYF
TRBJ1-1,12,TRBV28,CASSSQGVKAFF
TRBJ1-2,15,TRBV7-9,CASSLAEGTGYGYTF
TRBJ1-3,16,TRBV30,CAWGRDRSFSGNTIYF
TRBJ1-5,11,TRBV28,CASSLDQPQHF
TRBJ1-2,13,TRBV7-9,CASSSQGNYGYTF
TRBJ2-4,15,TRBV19,CASSTPRGMENIQYF
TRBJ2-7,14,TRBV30,CACDTGTGGSEQYF
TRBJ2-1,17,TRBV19,CASSPYPQGMSYNEQFF
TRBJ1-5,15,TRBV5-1,CASSLLGYSNQPQHF
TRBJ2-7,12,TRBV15,CATSRAVGEQYF
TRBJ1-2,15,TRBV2,CASSEGQGFFYGYTF
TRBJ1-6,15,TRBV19,CASTEGTVDNSPLHF
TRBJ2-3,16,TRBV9,CASSVGPAGTTDTQYF
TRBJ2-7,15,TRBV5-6,CASSIGLEKLYEQYF
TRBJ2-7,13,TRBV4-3,CASSQVVAYEQYF
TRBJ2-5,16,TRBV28,CASSHFGTGDWETQYF
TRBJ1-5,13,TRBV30,CAWSKSSGQPQHF
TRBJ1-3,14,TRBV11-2,CASSLDLNYNTIYF
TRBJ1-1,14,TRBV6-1,CASTEGAPNTEAFF
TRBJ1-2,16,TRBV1,CTSSQENETGDYGYTF
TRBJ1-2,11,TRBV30,CAWSVRTRYTF
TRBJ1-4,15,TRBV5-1,CASSAAGTKGEKLFF
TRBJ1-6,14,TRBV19,CASSHRGRGSPLHF
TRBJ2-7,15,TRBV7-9,CASSPWTANSYEQYF
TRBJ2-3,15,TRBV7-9,CASRTSGTYTDTQYF
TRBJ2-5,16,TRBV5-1,CASSLAEGGYQETQYF
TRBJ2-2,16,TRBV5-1,CASSFQTGGNTGELFF
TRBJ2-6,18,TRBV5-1,CASSLRTVPDSGANVLTF
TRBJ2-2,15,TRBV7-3,CASSLGLQNTGELFF
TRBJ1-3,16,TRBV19,CASSIRAGESGNTIYF
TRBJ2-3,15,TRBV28,CASSSGGLSTDTQYF
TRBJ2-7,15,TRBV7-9,CASSLAGTGVNEQYF
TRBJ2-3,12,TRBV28,CASSPRGDTQYF
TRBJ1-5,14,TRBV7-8,CASRRDLGNQPQHF
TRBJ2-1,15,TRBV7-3,CASRQTGAPINEQFF
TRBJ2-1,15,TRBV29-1,CSVALKGTAENEQFF
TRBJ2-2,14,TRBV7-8,CASSRGQGGGELFF
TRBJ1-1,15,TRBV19,CASSIYGGSATEAFF
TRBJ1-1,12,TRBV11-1,CATRDRSTEAFF
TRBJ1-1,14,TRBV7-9,CASSFLQANTEAFF
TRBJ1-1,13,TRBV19,CASSRTRGTEAFF
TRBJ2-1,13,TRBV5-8,CASRPRGKDEQFF
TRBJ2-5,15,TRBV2,CASSRLAGGGRAQYF